The clone carrying this T cell receptor (beta chain) turned up a few times. Its antigen is not identified. The source of the sample is a study of T cell responses to AZD1222 COVID-19 vaccine. Sequencing was performed with immunoSEQ multiplex PCR; in TCRdb, only in-frame clones are kept and a portion is missing. The sample includes around 84,000 clones, approximately 85% of them seen just once. Overall study findings and caveats: Spike-specific TCR breadth and depth both grew after two AZD1222 doses. Seropositive at baseline were only a handful of AZD1222 recipients. Donor demographics were predominantly white British with a female majority; clonal diversity may be underestimated. Epitopes outside B.1.351 and B.1.1.7 mutated regions reportedly drew nearly half of spike TCRs.

The CDR3 contains 15 residues. The germline V gene has CDR1 SGHTA and CDR2 FQGNSA. V lost 1 base to trimming and J lost 9 bases, with 16 bases between them. V usage is TRBV7-2 and J usage is TRBJ2-1; tentative D call: TRBD2 (5 bases). The material sequenced was peripheral blood, taken 28 days after the second AZD1222 dose. The receptor comes from an adult who received the AZD1222 COVID-19 vaccine. CDR3 nucleotides: TGTGCCAGCAGCTTAGGGCTAGCCAGTATCAGTGAGCAGTTCTTC. Translated, it gives CASSLGLASISEQFF.